The next 10 T cell receptor beta chains were all read from a single sample in a study of CD8+ T cells in alopecia areata. Once RNA had been extracted, it was reverse transcribed into cDNA to act as the sequencing template. Generated by immunoSEQ multiplex PCR, the TCRdb table keeps only in-frame clones and is missing some. The sample consists of 200,000 to 250,000 clones, 50% to 75% of them appearing once. Treatment defined: oral pan-JAK inhibitor, 5-10 mg twice daily. This sample comprised CD4+ T cells sorted from blood, obtained at week 4, from a patient treated with tofacitinib. Receptors originate from a human donor with alopecia areata.

The J gene is TRBJ2-7, the V gene TRBV19; D call uncertain. Trimming stripped 3 bases from V and 0 bases from J, with 9 bases between. Looked up from germline, CDR1 is LNHDA and CDR2 is SQIVND (reference sequence). The CDR3 runs 14 residues. CDR3 in DNA: TGTGCCAGTAGTATTCTACTCTTCTCCTACGAGCAGTACTTC. Amino acid sequence: CASSILLFSYEQYF.

V gene TRBV27 combines with J gene TRBJ2-6; D gene ambiguous. The germline CDR1 and CDR2 sequences are MNHEY and SMNVEV (reference sequence). This CDR3 contains 16 residues. Trimming removed 5 bases at V and 2 bases at J, with 13 bases between. CDR3 amino acids: CASSPWTSPGANVLTF. CDR3 DNA: TGTGCCAGCAGTCCATGGACCTCCCCTGGGGCCAACGTCCTGACTTTC.

V and J are TRBV29-1 and TRBJ2-1, with a possible D match to TRBD1 (6 bases). The CDR3 is made up of 13 amino acids. Germline loops: CDR1 SQVTM, CDR2 ANQGSEA. Trimming took off 7 bases at V and 5 bases at J, with 15 bases between the two ends. CDR3 amino acids: CSAEGVGNNEQFF. The CDR3 nucleotides read TGCAGCGCTGAGGGGGTAGGTAACAATGAGCAGTTCTTC.

This clone was counted once. This rearrangement joins TRBV30 to TRBJ2-3, with 7 bases identical to TRBD2. This CDR3 comprises 16 residues. The trim removed 7 bases at V and 6 bases at J, leaving 19 bases unmatched. The V gene's germline CDR1 is GTSNPN and CDR2 SVGIG (reference sequence). In nucleotides, the CDR3 is TGTGCCTTCCTTCCCCCGACTGGGCGGGGGAGGGATACGCAGTATTTT. As protein: CAFLPPTGRGRDTQYF. Variable domain in full (rest from reference TRBV30 and TRBJ2-3): SQTIHQWPATLVQPVGSPLSLECTVEGTSNPNLYWYRQAAGRGLQLLFYSVGIGQISSEVPQNLSASRPQDRQFILSSKKLLLSDSGFYLCAFLPPTGRGRDTQYFGPGTRLTVL.

The V call is TRBV30, the J call TRBJ1-6, with TRBD1 as a possible D gene (6 bases). V shed 0 bases and J shed 7 bases, with 13 bases lying between them. Looked up from germline, CDR1 is GTSNPN and CDR2 is SVGIG (reference sequence). The CDR3 consists of 15 residues. The CDR3 protein is CAWSVLRGRNSPLHF. The CDR3 bases are TGTGCCTGGAGTGTACTGCGGGGGCGGAATTCACCCCTCCACTTT.

The CDR3 DNA reads TGTGCCAGCAGTGAAGCTTTGACAGTCCTTCCTAACTATGGCTACACCTTC. It is translated as CASSEALTVLPNYGYTF. The V call is TRBV2, the J call TRBJ1-2; D is perhaps TRBD1 (5 bases). The V gene's germline CDR1 is SNHLY and CDR2 FYNNEI. The V end lost 0 bases, the J end lost 0 bases, and 14 bases lay between the germline ends. The CDR3 runs to 17 residues.

The chain joins TRBV29-1 to TRBJ2-3, with 7 bases identical to TRBD1. The V gene end was trimmed by 8 bases and the J gene end by 4 bases; junction bases not matched to a gene: 6. This CDR3 comprises 12 residues. Germline CDR1 and CDR2: SQVTM and ANQGSEA. The CDR3: CSLRGGADTQYF. The CDR3 DNA follows: TGCAGCCTTCGAGGGGGCGCAGATACGCAGTATTTT.

This chain connects TRBV10-3 to TRBJ2-5, with D unclear. V lost 4 bases to trimming and J lost 1 base, with 7 bases between them. The V gene's germline CDR1 is ENHRY and CDR2 SYGVKD. CDR3 size: 13 residues. The CDR3 here is CAISATPQETQYF. The CDR3 region has the DNA TGTGCCATCAGTGCGACTCCCCAAGAGACCCAGTACTTC.

The V call is TRBV5-1, the J call TRBJ2-5; 8 bases match TRBD2. The CDR3 is 15 amino acids. Germline loops: CDR1 SGHRS, CDR2 YFSETQ. J gave up 4 bases and V 0 bases, and 5 bases lay outside the gene matches. The CDR3 DNA sequence: TGCGCCAGCAGCTTGGCTCTCGGACTAGCAGAGACCCAGTACTTC. This sequence encodes CASSLALGLAETQYF. The variable domain in full, with the rest retrieved from reference TRBV5-1 and TRBJ2-5, is KAGVTQTPRYLIKTRGQQVTLSCSPISGHRSVSWYQQTPGQGLQFLFEYFSETQRNKGNFPGRFSGRQFSNSRSEMNVSTLELGDSALYLCASSLALGLAETQYFGPGTRLLVL.

The table lists this clone with a count of one. The genes are TRBV5-6 and TRBJ1-5; D might be TRBD1 (5 bases). V lost 5 bases and J lost 5, with 8 bases in between. The CDR3 contains 12 residues. Germline-derived CDR1 and CDR2 are SGHDT and YYEEEE. CDR3 DNA sequence: TGTGCCAGCAGTTGGGGGGATCAGCCCCAGCATTTT. This gives the protein CASSWGDQPQHF.